The rows below give T cell receptor beta chains drawn from one sample of a study of blood T cells in healthy people across ages. TCRdb itself ran the 5' RACE reads through MiXCR, one entry per CDR3 protein. The profile covers around 820,000 distinct CDR3 sequences, with approximately 25% appearing a single time and 3% to 4.5% taken by the ten largest. These same data were also listed under a study on T cells of mothers and their children.

The sequencing sample was made of blood. These receptors were taken from a boy younger than 18 in good health. Each CDR3 is given with its conserved first and last residue. The D gene is left open where the match is weak. Size is stated for part of the rows, as once, few or many counts, or as a class when the clone is expanded.

J: TRBJ2-5; D: TRBD2; V: TRBV6-2/TRBV6-3; size: few; DNA: TGTGCCAGCAGTTACTGGGCTAGCGGAAACCAAGAGACCCAGTACTTC; CDR3: CASSYWASGNQETQYF
J: TRBJ2-5; D: .; V: TRBV27; size: .; DNA: TGTGCCAGCAGTTTAACGGGAATGGAGACCCAGTACTTC; CDR3: CASSLTGMETQYF
J: TRBJ2-4; D: .; V: TRBV3-1; size: few; DNA: TGTGCCAGCAGCCACGAGACAGCCAAAAACATTCAGTACTTC; CDR3: CASSHETAKNIQYF
J: TRBJ2-5; D: .; V: TRBV5-1; size: few; DNA: TGCGCCAGCAGCACCAAACAGGGACAAGAGACCCAGTACTTC; CDR3: CASSTKQGQETQYF
J: TRBJ2-7; D: .; V: TRBV20-1; size: .; DNA: TGCAGTGCTAGGGTTACTGGTGAGCAGTACTTC; CDR3: CSARVTGEQYF
J: TRBJ2-7; D: .; V: TRBV7-2; size: few; DNA: TGTGCCAGCAGCACCTTGACAGGGAGGTACGAGCAGTACTTC; CDR3: CASSTLTGRYEQYF
J: TRBJ1-5; D: .; V: TRBV7-8; size: .; DNA: TGTGCCAGCAGCTTAGTCTCGGTGACTCAGCCCCAGCATTTT; CDR3: CASSLVSVTQPQHF
J: TRBJ2-7; D: .; V: TRBV2; size: few; DNA: TGTGCCAGCAAGGAATTAGTCGGGGGCCACGAGCAGTACTTC; CDR3: CASKELVGGHEQYF
J: TRBJ2-5; D: .; V: TRBV20-1; size: .; DNA: TGCAGTGCAGATAGACAAGAAGAGACCCAGTACTTC; CDR3: CSADRQEETQYF
J: TRBJ1-1; D: TRBD1; V: TRBV20-1; size: .; DNA: TGCAGTGCTAGACAAAACCCGGGACAGGGAGTCACTGAAGCTTTCTTT; CDR3: CSARQNPGQGVTEAFF
J: TRBJ2-1; D: .; V: TRBV5-1; size: .; DNA: TGCGCCAGCAGATTACAGGACGCCTACAATGAGCAGTTCTTC; CDR3: CASRLQDAYNEQFF
J: TRBJ2-3; D: .; V: TRBV29-1; size: once; DNA: TGCAGCGCGAAACCCCTCTACACAGATACGCAGTATTTT; CDR3: CSAKPLYTDTQYF
J: TRBJ2-7; D: .; V: TRBV7-8; size: few; DNA: TGTGCCAGCAAGAACGAGCAGTACTTC; CDR3: CASKNEQYF